These 8 T cell receptor delta chains share one sample of origin, sequenced in a study of gamma-delta T cells after stem cell transplantation. TCRdb reran clone calling via CATT on the RT-PCR reads. The sample contains thousands of delta-chain clones, 13% to 15% of which appear only once. Sequencing used gamma-delta T cells. Receptors originate from a human donor. It is not recorded whose cells these are; they may come from a transplant donor.

This clone is a singleton in its sample. This chain joins TRDV2 and TRDJ1; TRDD3 agrees at 10 bases. The CDR3 loop spans 16 amino acids. V trimming: 1 base; J trimming: 3 bases; junction bases outside the gene matches: 7. CDR1 is GEAIGNYY, CDR2 EKD, per germline. This chain's CDR3 is CACDTGGYLCADKLIF. CDR3 sequence (DNA): TGTGCCTGTGACACTGGGGGATACTTGTGTGCCGATAAACTCATCTTT.

V gene TRDV1 combines with J gene TRDJ3; the D is unclear. This CDR3 region has 18 residues. Germline-derived CDR1 and CDR2 are TSWWSYY and QGS. Trimming pared 0 bases from V and 0 bases from J, leaving 9 bases between. DNA for the CDR3: TGTGCTCTTGGGGAACTGGCCCCGGGCTCCTGGGACACCCGACAGATGTTTTTC. Encoded protein: CALGELAPGSWDTRQMFF.

This clone was counted a few times. The chain combines TRDV3 with TRDJ1; 7 bases map to TRDD3. Unmatched junction bases numbered 6, after V lost 5 bases and J lost 0 bases. This CDR3 is built from 13 residues. The V gene's germline CDR1 is TVYSNPD and CDR2 GDNSRS (reference sequence). CDR3 nucleotides: TGTGCCCTCCGGGGGATCCACACCGATAAACTCATCTTT. It is translated as CALRGIHTDKLIF.

This clone was counted between two and nine times. A read error may produce the germline difference seen at one junction end. Different DNA sequences within this sample yield the same CDR3. V and J are TRDV1 and TRDJ3; 12 nucleotides align to TRDD3. Germline V CDR1 and CDR2: TSWWSYY, QGS. This CDR3 comprises 23 residues. CDR3 sequence (DNA): TGTGCTCTTGGGGAATTCCGCCTTGGGTACTGGGGGATACCCTCCTGGGATACCCGACAGATGTTTTTC. Its translation is CALGEFRLGYWGIPSWDTRQMFF.

There are a few counts of this clone. Since a much larger clone is just one base distant, this may be a read error. The same CDR3 is also encoded by other DNA sequences in this sample. J is TRDJ3 and V is TRDV2; 9 positions agree with TRDD3. This CDR3 spans 16 amino acids. With 3 bases clipped from V and 12 bases from J, the junction kept 11 bases outside the gene matches. Germline loops: CDR1 GEAIGNYY, CDR2 EKD. The CDR3 DNA reads TGTGCCTGTGACCCCTGGGGGATGAGGGATGACCGACAGATGTTTTTC. Its protein is CACDPWGMRDDRQMFF.

The rearrangement joins TRDV1 to TRDJ1; 13 positions match TRDD3. The CDR3 is made up of 22 amino acids. CDR1 is TSWWSYY and CDR2 is QGS in the germline V gene. The trim removed 5 bases at V and 1 base at J, leaving 22 bases unmatched. The CDR3 protein is CALGKPHSAYWGIRGSTDKLIF. The CDR3, as DNA: TGTGCTCTTGGGAAACCTCACTCCGCGTACTGGGGGATACGAGGATCCACCGATAAACTCATCTTT.

The chain links TRDV1 to TRDJ2; possibly TRDD3 for D (6 bases). The germline V gene encodes CDR1 TSWWSYY and CDR2 QGS. The CDR3 spans 22 residues. V lost 1 base and J 6 bases, leaving 33 bases between the germline ends. Written as DNA, the CDR3 is TGTGCTCTTGGGGAACGCACCCTCCCAGGGTCCCGGGGGACCGCTGGGGCAGCACAACTCTTCTTT. Amino acid sequence: CALGERTLPGSRGTAGAAQLFF.

This clone showed up just a few times. One base away lies a much larger clone, so this may be a sequencing read error. The chain recombines TRDV2 with TRDJ2; TRDD3 matches 10 bases. The CDR3 extends over 15 amino acids. Germline V CDR1 and CDR2: GEAIGNYY, EKD. The CDR3 DNA is TGTGCCTATGACGCCCGGGGGATACGCGGAGCACAACTCTTCTTT. It is translated as CAYDARGIRGAQLFF.